Sequencing of this T cell receptor (beta chain) was carried out in a study of OX40 agonist ivuxolimab in advanced cancers. Whole-study context: Age averaged approximately 60 years (range about 23 to 80), and approximately 80% were male. Study-wide results and limits: Expansion of clones was among the lowest in partial responders at 0.1-3.0 mg/kg.

Autoimmune disease history or systemic immunosuppression was exclusionary. Generated by immunoSEQ multiplex PCR, the TCRdb table keeps only in-frame clones and is missing some. The table includes about 58,000 clones, approximately 80% detected once. Concerning this clone itself: The antigen is undetermined.

The CDR3 spans 18 residues. The germline CDR1 and CDR2 sequences are SGHNT and YYREEE (reference sequence). V shed 6 bases, J shed 0 bases, and the junction held 13 bases outside the gene matches. The chain is built from TRBV5-4 and TRBJ2-3, with 10 bases aligning to TRBD2. The material was CD4+ or CD8+ T cells sorted from blood, obtained in a trial of the OX40 agonist ivuxolimab. The clonotype comes from an adult with an advanced solid tumor such as melanoma, head and neck, liver or kidney cancer. CDR3 in amino acids: CASTLLGSGGTSTDTQYF. In DNA form, the CDR3 reads TGTGCCAGCACCCTCTTGGGTAGCGGGGGGACTAGCACAGATACGCAGTATTTT.